This TCR beta chain was found in a study of PD-L1 blockade in urothelial cancer. At the level of the study: Blood-derived samples held a median 141,255 T cells.

PCRs were each spiked with synthetic TCR analog templates. Here immunoSEQ multiplex PCR was the method, and the copy in TCRdb shows in-frame clones only, minus some. This table has about 49,000 clones, roughly nine tenths appearing once. Trimming took 2 bases from V and 7 from J; bases not matched to a gene: 4. From germline, CDR1 is MDHEN and CDR2 SYDVKM. This CDR3 contains 13 residues. The chain links TRBV28 to TRBJ1-1; 7 bases are a match to TRBD1. The starting material was PBMCs, obtained around atezolizumab (anti-PD-L1) treatment. This receptor was obtained from a man aged 55 to 69 with urothelial cancer. The CDR3 loop is CASSLRQGLEAFF. CDR3 sequence (DNA): TGTGCCAGCAGTTTAAGACAGGGACTTGAAGCTTTCTTT.